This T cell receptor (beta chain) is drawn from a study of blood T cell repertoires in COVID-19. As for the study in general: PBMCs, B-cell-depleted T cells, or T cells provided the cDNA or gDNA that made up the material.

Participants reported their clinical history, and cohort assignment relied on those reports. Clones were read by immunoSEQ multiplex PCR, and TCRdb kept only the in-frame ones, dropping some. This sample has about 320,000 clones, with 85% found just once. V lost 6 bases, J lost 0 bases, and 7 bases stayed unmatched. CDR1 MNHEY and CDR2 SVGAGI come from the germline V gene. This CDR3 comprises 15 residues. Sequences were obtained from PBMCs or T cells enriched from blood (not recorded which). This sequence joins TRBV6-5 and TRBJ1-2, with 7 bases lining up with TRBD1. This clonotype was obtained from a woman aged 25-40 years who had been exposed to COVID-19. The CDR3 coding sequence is TGTGCCAGCAGACCTAACAGGGGCACTAACTATGGCTACACCTTC. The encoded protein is CASRPNRGTNYGYTF.